This TCR beta chain was documented in a study of blood T cell repertoires in COVID-19. The overall study: T cells, B-cell-depleted T cells, or PBMCs provided the cDNA or gDNA that served as material.

In terms of age and location, participants ranged from roughly 18 to 90 years and lived in roughly 22 US areas. Categorization into cohorts depended on clinical history that participants reported. Profiled with immunoSEQ multiplex PCR; TCRdb holds only in-frame clones, not every one. The data show around 250,000 clones, 80% to 90% seen once. The CDR3 is made up of 14 amino acids. The trim removed 2 bases at V and 4 bases at J, leaving 3 bases unmatched. Germline lookup yields CDR1 GTSNPN and CDR2 SVGIG (reference sequence). The V call is TRBV30, the J call TRBJ2-1, with TRBD2 identical over 9 bases. The receptor was derived from a woman aged 45-60 years who had recovered from COVID-19. The sequenced sample was PBMCs or T cells enriched from blood (not recorded which). This CDR3 reads CAWSPTSGYNEQFF. CDR3 DNA: TGTGCCTGGAGTCCCACTAGCGGGTACAATGAGCAGTTCTTC.